Reported below is one T cell receptor (beta chain). These data come from a study of blood T cell repertoires in COVID-19. Per the study methods: Estimated nucleated cell counts came from reference gene primer amplification. The data were produced by immunoSEQ multiplex PCR, yet TCRdb's version contains in-frame clones alone and is incomplete. The V and J calls and the clone size are those of that table, but D and trimming were determined from the DNA. Among 160,000 or so clones listed, 80% to 90% were seen once. The sequence derives from a woman aged 55-69 years who had recovered from COVID-19. Sequencing was carried out using peripheral blood.

CDR3 nucleotides: TGTGCCAGCAGCGCAGGGAACCAGAACACTGAAGCTTTCTTT. Translation: CASSAGNQNTEAFF. The V and J genes are TRBV6-5 and TRBJ1-1, with D maybe TRBD1 (5 bases). Germline lookup yields CDR1 MNHEY and CDR2 SVGAGI. V gave up 6 bases and J gave up 1 base, with 12 bases separating them. The CDR3 contains 14 residues.